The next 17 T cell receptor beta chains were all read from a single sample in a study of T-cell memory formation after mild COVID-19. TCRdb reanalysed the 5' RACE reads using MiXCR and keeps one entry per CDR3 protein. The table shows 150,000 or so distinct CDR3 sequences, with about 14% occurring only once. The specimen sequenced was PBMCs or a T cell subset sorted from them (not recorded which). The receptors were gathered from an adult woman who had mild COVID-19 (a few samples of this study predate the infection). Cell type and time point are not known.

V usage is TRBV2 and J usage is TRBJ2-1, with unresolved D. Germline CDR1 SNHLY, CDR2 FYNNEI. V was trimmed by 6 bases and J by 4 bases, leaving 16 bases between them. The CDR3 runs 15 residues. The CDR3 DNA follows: TGTGCCAGCAGCTTCACGAGGCTAGAGTACAATGAGCAGTTCTTC. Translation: CASSFTRLEYNEQFF. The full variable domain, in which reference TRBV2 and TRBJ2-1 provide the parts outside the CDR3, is EPEVTQTPSHQVTQMGQEVILRCVPISNHLYFYWYRQILGQKVEFLVSFYNNEISEKSEIFDDQFSVERPDGSNFTLKIRSTKLEDSAMYFCASSFTRLEYNEQFFGPGTRLTVL.

The CDR3 region is CAISELAGTSGERGTQYF. The CDR3 bases are TGTGCCATCAGTGAACTCGCCGGGACTAGCGGGGAAAGGGGGACCCAGTACTTC. The chain employs TRBV10-3 and TRBJ2-5; 13 nucleotides match TRBD2. From germline, CDR1 is ENHRY and CDR2 SYGVKD. Losses at the gene ends were 3 bases for V and 7 bases for J; bases not matched to a gene: 14. There are 18 residues in the CDR3.

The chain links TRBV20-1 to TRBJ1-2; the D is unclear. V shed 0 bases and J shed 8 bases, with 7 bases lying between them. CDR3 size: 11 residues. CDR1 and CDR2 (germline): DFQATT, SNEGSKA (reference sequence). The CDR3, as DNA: TGCAGTGCTAGAGATTTGTTGGGCTACACCTTC. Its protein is CSARDLLGYTF.

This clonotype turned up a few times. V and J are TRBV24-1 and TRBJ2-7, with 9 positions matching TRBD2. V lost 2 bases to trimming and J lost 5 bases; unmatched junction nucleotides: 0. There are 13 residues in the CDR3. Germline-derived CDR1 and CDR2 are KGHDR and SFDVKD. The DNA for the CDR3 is TGTGCCACCAGTGATTGGACTAGCGACGAGCAGTACTTC. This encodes CATSDWTSDEQYF.

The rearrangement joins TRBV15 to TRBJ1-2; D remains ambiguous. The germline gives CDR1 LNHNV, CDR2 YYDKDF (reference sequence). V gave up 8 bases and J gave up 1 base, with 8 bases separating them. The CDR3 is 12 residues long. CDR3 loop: CATGRDNYGYTF. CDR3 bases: TGTGCCACCGGGAGGGATAACTATGGCTACACCTTC.

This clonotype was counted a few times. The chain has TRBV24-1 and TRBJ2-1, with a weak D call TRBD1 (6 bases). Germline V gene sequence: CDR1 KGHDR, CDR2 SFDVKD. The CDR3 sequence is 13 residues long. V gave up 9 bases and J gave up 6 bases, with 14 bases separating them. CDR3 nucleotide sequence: TGTGCCACCCGAGGGGGAGTATCCAATGAGCAGTTCTTC. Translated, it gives CATRGGVSNEQFF.

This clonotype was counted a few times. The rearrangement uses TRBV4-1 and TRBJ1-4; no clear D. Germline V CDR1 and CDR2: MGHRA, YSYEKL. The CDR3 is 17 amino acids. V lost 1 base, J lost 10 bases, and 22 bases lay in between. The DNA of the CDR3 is TGCGCCAGCAGCCAAGTAACGGGGAGTAGGTTTGTGATAAAACTGTTTTTT. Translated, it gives CASSQVTGSRFVIKLFF.

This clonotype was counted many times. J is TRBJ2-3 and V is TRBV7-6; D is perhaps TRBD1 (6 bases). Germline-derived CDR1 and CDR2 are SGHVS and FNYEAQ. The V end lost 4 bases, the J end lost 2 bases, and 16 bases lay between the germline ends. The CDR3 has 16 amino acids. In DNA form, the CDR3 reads TGTGCCAGCAGCTCCAGGCTAGGGGACATCACAGATACGCAGTATTTT. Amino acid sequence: CASSSRLGDITDTQYF.

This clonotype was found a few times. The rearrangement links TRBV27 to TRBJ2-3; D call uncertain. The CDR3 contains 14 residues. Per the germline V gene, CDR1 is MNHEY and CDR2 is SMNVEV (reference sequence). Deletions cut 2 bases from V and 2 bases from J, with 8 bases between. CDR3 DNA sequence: TGTGCCAGCAGTTTAGCCTATGACACAGATACGCAGTATTTT. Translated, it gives CASSLAYDTDTQYF.

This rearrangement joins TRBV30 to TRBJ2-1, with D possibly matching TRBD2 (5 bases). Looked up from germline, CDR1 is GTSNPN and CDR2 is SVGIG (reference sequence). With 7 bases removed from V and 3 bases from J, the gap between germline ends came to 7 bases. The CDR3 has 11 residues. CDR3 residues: CAYGLYNEQFF. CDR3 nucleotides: TGTGCCTACGGACTCTACAATGAGCAGTTCTTC.

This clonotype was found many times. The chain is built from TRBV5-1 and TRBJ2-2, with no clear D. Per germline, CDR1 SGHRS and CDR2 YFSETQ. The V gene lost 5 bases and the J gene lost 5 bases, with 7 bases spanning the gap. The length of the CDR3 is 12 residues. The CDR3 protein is CASSPGTGELFF. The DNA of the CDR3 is TGCGCCAGCAGTCCAGGAACCGGGGAGCTGTTTTTT.

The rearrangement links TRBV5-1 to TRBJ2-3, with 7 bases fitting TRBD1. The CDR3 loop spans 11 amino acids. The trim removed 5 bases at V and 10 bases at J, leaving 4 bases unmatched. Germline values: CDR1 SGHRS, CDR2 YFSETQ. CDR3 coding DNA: TGCGCCAGCAGTGAGGGGGCAGCGCAGTATTTT. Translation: CASSEGAAQYF.

CDR3 DNA sequence: TGCAGTGCTAGAGATAACAGGCGGCTAGCGGGAGGGCCCAAGGGGGATGAGCAGTTCTTC. Translating it yields CSARDNRRLAGGPKGDEQFF. This chain uses TRBV20-1 with TRBJ2-1; 12 bases match TRBD2. This CDR3 spans 20 amino acids. From germline, CDR1 is DFQATT and CDR2 SNEGSKA (reference sequence). The V gene end was trimmed by 0 bases and the J gene end by 8 bases; junction bases not matched to a gene: 20.

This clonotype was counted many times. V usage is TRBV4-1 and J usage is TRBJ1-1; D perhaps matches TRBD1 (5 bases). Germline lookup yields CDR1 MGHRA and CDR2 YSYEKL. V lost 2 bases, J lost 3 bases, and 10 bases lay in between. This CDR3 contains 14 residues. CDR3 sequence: CASSQPTGYTEAFF. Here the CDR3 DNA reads TGCGCCAGCAGCCAACCTACAGGATACACTGAAGCTTTCTTT.

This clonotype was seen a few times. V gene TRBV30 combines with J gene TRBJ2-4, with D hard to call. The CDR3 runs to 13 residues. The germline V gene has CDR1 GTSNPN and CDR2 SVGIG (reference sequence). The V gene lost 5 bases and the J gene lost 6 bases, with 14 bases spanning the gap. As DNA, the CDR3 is TGTGCCTGGCGCCACCCCCTGAGAAACATTCAGTACTTC. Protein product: CAWRHPLRNIQYF.

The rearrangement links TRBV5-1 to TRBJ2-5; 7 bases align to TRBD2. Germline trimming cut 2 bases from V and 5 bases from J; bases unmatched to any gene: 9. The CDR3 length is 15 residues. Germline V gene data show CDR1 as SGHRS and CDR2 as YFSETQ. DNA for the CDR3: TGCGCCAGCAGCTTCGACCCTCGGGGAGGGGAGACCCAGTACTTC. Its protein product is CASSFDPRGGETQYF. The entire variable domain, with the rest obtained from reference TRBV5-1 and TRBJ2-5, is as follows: KAGVTQTPRYLIKTRGQQVTLSCSPISGHRSVSWYQQTPGQGLQFLFEYFSETQRNKGNFPGRFSGRQFSNSRSEMNVSTLELGDSALYLCASSFDPRGGETQYFGPGTRLLVL.

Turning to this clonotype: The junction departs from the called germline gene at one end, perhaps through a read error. In nucleotides, the CDR3 is TGCGCCAGCTCCAGGGAAACCGGGGAGATGTTTTTT. Protein product: CASSRETGEMFF. The genes are TRBV5-1 and TRBJ2-2; D might be TRBD1 or TRBD2, each matching 5 bases. There are 12 residues in the CDR3. Germline V CDR1 and CDR2: SGHRS, YFSETQ.